The T cell receptor (beta chain) under discussion was sequenced for a study of T-cell memory formation after mild COVID-19. Study background: Each donor largely had its own TCR clusters.

Whole-study findings and limits: Clones from the second wave (peaking day 37) had unconfirmed SARS-CoV-2 specificity.

With constant-segment primers, 5'RACE yielded cDNA libraries of TCR alpha and TCR beta that carried sample barcodes and UMIs. TCRdb called the 5' RACE reads again in MiXCR, with one record for every CDR3 protein. The sample consists of a few hundred thousand distinct CDR3 sequences, approximately 21% of them appearing once. V was trimmed by 3 bases and J by 3 bases, leaving 8 bases between them. CDR3 length: 13 amino acids. CDR1 and CDR2 (germline): SGHAT, FQNNGV. As concerns this clonotype: Its target is not known.

The receptor's source is an adult woman who had mild COVID-19 (a few samples of this study predate the infection). Cell type and time point are not known. Sequenced sample: PBMCs or a T cell subset sorted from them (not recorded which). The rearrangement uses TRBV11-2 and TRBJ1-2, with a possible D match to TRBD1 (5 bases). The CDR3 reads CASSFGGDYGYTF. In DNA form, the CDR3 reads TGTGCCAGCAGCTTTGGAGGGGACTATGGCTACACCTTC.